This entry lists 6 T cell receptor beta chains sequenced from one sample in a study of blood T cells in healthy people across ages. Alongside a J-beta primer mix, a sample-barcoded 5' primer served in a second PCR lasting roughly 6 to 11 cycles. TCRdb re-derived calls from the 5' RACE reads in MiXCR, one entry per CDR3 protein. Among over a million distinct CDR3 sequences, roughly 60% were seen once, and the ten largest hold 6.5% to 8%. Specimen: blood. The receptors come from a young man in good health.

The chain links TRBV6-2 or TRBV6-3 to TRBJ2-1; 9 bases are a match to TRBD2. CDR1 and CDR2 (germline): MNHEY, SVGEGT. CDR3 length equals 14 residues. J gave up 4 bases and V 5 bases, and 3 bases lay outside the gene matches. The CDR3 DNA reads as TGTGCCAGCAGTGGGACTAGCACATACAATGAGCAGTTCTTC. Translated: CASSGTSTYNEQFF.

This clonotype has a handful of counts. The chain uses TRBV4-1 and TRBJ2-7; possibly TRBD1 for D (6 bases). V lost 5 bases, J lost 3 bases, and 14 bases lay in between. The germline CDR1 and CDR2 sequences are MGHRA and YSYEKL. This CDR3 is built from 14 residues. The DNA for the CDR3 is TGCGCCAGCAGCGAATTCACAGGGCACTACGAGCAGTACTTC. Its translation is CASSEFTGHYEQYF.

The gene calls are TRBV20-1 and TRBJ2-1, with 7 bases lining up with TRBD2. This CDR3 has 15 residues. Trimming cost V 6 bases and J 3 bases; bases outside gene matches: 11. Germline CDR1 reads DFQATT; CDR2 reads SNEGSKA (reference sequence). In DNA form, the CDR3 reads TGCAGTGCACTCCCCACTAGCGCCTTCTACAATGAGCAGTTCTTC. Translated, it gives CSALPTSAFYNEQFF.

This rearrangement joins TRBV15 to TRBJ1-2; D is unresolved. The CDR3 contains 14 residues. The V and J ends lost 1 base and 0 bases respectively, with 6 bases between them. CDR1 is LNHNV and CDR2 is YYDKDF in the germline V gene (reference sequence). The CDR3 protein is CATSRGGANYGYTF. CDR3 sequence (DNA): TGTGCCACCAGCAGAGGCGGAGCTAACTATGGCTACACCTTC.

This clonotype was observed a single time. The rearrangement uses TRBV20-1 and TRBJ2-3; D may be TRBD2 (6 bases). CDR1 is DFQATT and CDR2 is SNEGSKA in the germline V gene (reference sequence). Trimming left V 2 bases short and J 1 base short, with 10 bases between. The CDR3 is 14 residues long. CDR3 in DNA: TGCAGTGCTAGAACGTGGAGGGGCACAGATACGCAGTATTTT. This encodes CSARTWRGTDTQYF.

The chain couples TRBV2 to TRBJ2-1; D uncertain. Germline V gene sequence: CDR1 SNHLY, CDR2 FYNNEI. V was clipped by 7 bases and J by 0 bases, with 7 bases between them. The CDR3 is 13 amino acids. Here the CDR3 reads CASTRYSYNEQFF. The CDR3 DNA is TGTGCCAGCACGAGGTACTCCTACAATGAGCAGTTCTTC. Based on the CDR3 plus reference TRBV2 and TRBJ2-1, the full variable domain is EPEVTQTPSHQVTQMGQEVILRCVPISNHLYFYWYRQILGQKVEFLVSFYNNEISEKSEIFDDQFSVERPDGSNFTLKIRSTKLEDSAMYFCASTRYSYNEQFFGPGTRLTVL.